A selection of T cell receptor beta chains follows, all from one sample in a study of shared clonotypes between healthy human individuals. Clones were sequenced by immunoSEQ multiplex PCR, and TCRdb holds only the in-frame ones, with some missing. This repertoire shows 800,000 to 1,200,000 clones, about 84% found once; its top ten account for 0.4% to 0.55%. Sequencing was carried out using memory CD4+ T cells from PBMCs. The receptors derive from a man younger than 35 in good health. Some clones in this sample may be carry-over from other donors' samples. Both conserved end residues are part of each CDR3. Fields, in order: J gene, V gene, CDR3 protein.

TRBJ1-2	TRBV2	CASSEWAGYGYTF
TRBJ1-5	TRBV2	CASSDQGVSNQPQHF
TRBJ1-5	TRBV6-1	CASTGQGRQPQHF
TRBJ1-3	TRBV5-1	CASTGDNHSGNTIYF
TRBJ1-2	TRBV6-1	CASSEGGWDGYTF
TRBJ2-1	TRBV10-2	CASSEGTLFYNEQFF
TRBJ2-2	TRBV7-9	CASSLGQGAPTGELFF
TRBJ1-3	TRBV10-1	CASSEPPGNTIYF
TRBJ1-1	TRBV6-1	CASSLRGGYTEAFF
TRBJ1-3	TRBV6-5	CASSSPSIIGNTIYF
TRBJ1-2	TRBV12-5	CASGLAGQDYVYGYTF
TRBJ2-3	TRBV11-3	CASSLGGGSSTDTQYF
TRBJ1-2	TRBV6-1	CASPTPRTGSYGYTF
TRBJ1-1	TRBV7-9	CASSLGSPGVSTEAFF
TRBJ2-5	TRBV5-1	CASSDDRGLETQYF
TRBJ1-1	TRBV5-1	CASSLGGVSAEAFF
TRBJ2-5	TRBV5-1	CASSWERTGVETQYF